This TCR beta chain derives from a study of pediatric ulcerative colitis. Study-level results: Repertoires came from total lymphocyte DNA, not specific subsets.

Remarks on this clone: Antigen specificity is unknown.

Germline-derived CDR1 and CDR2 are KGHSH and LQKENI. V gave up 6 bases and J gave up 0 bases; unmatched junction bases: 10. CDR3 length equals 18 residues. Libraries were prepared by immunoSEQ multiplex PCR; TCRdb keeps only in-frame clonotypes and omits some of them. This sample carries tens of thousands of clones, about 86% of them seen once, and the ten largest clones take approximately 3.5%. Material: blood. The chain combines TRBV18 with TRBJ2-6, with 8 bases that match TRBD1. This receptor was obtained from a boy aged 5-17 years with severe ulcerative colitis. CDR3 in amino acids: CASSPSAGGFSGANVLTF. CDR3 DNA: TGTGCCAGCTCTCCCTCGGCAGGGGGCTTCTCTGGGGCCAACGTCCTGACTTTC.